A single sample gave rise to the 14 T cell receptor beta chains below, sequenced in a study of cytomegalovirus exposure and HLA in healthy donors. The PCR contained 60 Vbeta and 13 Jbeta primers. Repertoires were generated with immunoSEQ multiplex PCR, while TCRdb's copy carries only in-frame clones and drops some. The sample records 210,000 or so clones, 60% to 80% being singletons. Specimen: PBMCs. All receptors come from a man younger than 35 in good health and CMV-seronegative.

This clone appeared a single time. V gene TRBV4-2 combines with J gene TRBJ2-1; 16 positions match TRBD2. Germline CDR1 is LGHNA and CDR2 is YNFKEQ. Losses at the gene ends were 4 bases for V and 4 bases for J; bases not matched to a gene: 4. The CDR3 spans 17 residues. CDR3 loop: CASSPGLAGGGYNEQFF. The CDR3 bases are TGTGCCAGCAGCCCGGGACTAGCGGGAGGGGGATACAATGAGCAGTTCTTC.

J is TRBJ2-7 and V is TRBV27; 7 nucleotides line up with TRBD1. The CDR3 totals 15 residues. From germline, CDR1 is MNHEY and CDR2 SMNVEV (reference sequence). The V gene end was trimmed by 8 bases and the J gene end by 0 bases; junction bases not matched to a gene: 10. The CDR3, as DNA: TGTGCCAGCGGGACAGCTCGTCTTAGCTCCTACGAGCAGTACTTC. This codes for CASGTARLSSYEQYF.

The chain employs TRBV2 and TRBJ2-7; D gene uncertain. The CDR3 spans 11 residues. Germline-derived CDR1 and CDR2 are SNHLY and FYNNEI. Trimming took 5 bases from V and 2 from J, leaving 4 bases between them. CDR3 sequence reads: CASSLTYEQYF. As DNA, the CDR3 is TGTGCCAGCAGTCTAACCTACGAGCAGTACTTC.

The V and J genes are TRBV9 and TRBJ2-2, with 8 nucleotides matching TRBD2. V shed 2 bases, J shed 3 bases, and the junction held 6 bases outside the gene matches. The CDR3 is 16 amino acids. Germline V gives CDR1 SGDLS, CDR2 YYNGEE. Here the CDR3 reads CASSVSGDYYTGELFF. The CDR3 coding sequence is TGTGCCAGCAGCGTTAGCGGGGATTATTACACCGGGGAGCTGTTTTTT. The complete variable domain, with remaining parts taken from reference TRBV9 and TRBJ2-2, reads DSGVTQTPKHLITATGQRVTLRCSPRSGDLSVYWYQQSLDQGLQFLIQYYNGEERAKGNILERFSAQQFPDLHSELNLSSLELGDSALYFCASSVSGDYYTGELFFGEGSRLTVL.

This chain links TRBV28 with TRBJ1-3; TRBD1 agrees at 8 bases. Looked up from germline, CDR1 is MDHEN and CDR2 is SYDVKM. CDR3 length equals 15 residues. The junction had 6 bases not matched to a gene; V was cut back by 6 bases and J by 2 bases. CDR3 sequence (DNA): TGTGCCAGCAGACACACAGGGGGAGCTGGAAACACCATATATTTT. Translating gives CASRHTGGAGNTIYF.

The J gene is TRBJ2-2, the V gene TRBV5-6, with D possibly being TRBD2 (5 bases). This CDR3 comprises 14 residues. Germline V gives CDR1 SGHDT, CDR2 YYEEEE. V was cut by 3 bases and J by 4 bases, with 10 bases left in between. As DNA, the CDR3 is TGTGCCAGCAGCTGGGGAGTGGGCACCGGGGAGCTGTTTTTT. Translation gives CASSWGVGTGELFF. The full variable domain, in which reference TRBV5-6 and TRBJ2-2 provide the parts outside the CDR3, is DAGVTQSPTHLIKTRGQQVTLRCSPKSGHDTVSWYQQALGQGPQFIFQYYEEEERQRGNFPDRFSGHQFPNYSSELNVNALLLGDSALYLCASSWGVGTGELFFGEGSRLTVL.

J is TRBJ1-2 and V is TRBV27; 7 positions match TRBD1. After removal of 3 bases from V and 4 bases from J, the junction contained 5 bases not matched to a gene. The V gene's germline CDR1 is MNHEY and CDR2 SMNVEV (reference sequence). The CDR3 contains 14 residues. CDR3 amino acids: CASSFTGAPYGYTF. CDR3 nucleotide sequence: TGTGCCAGCAGTTTTACAGGGGCTCCCTATGGCTACACCTTC.

This chain connects TRBV28 to TRBJ2-5; the D gene is possibly TRBD1 (6 bases). Germline CDR1 MDHEN, CDR2 SYDVKM. The CDR3 runs to 16 residues. The V end was cut by 2 bases, the J end by 1 base, with 14 bases between. The CDR3 spells CASSLSPGVGQETQYF. For the CDR3, the DNA is TGTGCCAGCAGTTTAAGTCCAGGGGTGGGCCAAGAGACCCAGTACTTC.

The chain couples TRBV27 to TRBJ2-5; 9 bases align to TRBD2. This CDR3 has 17 residues. Trimming cost V 6 bases and J 7 bases; bases outside gene matches: 18. CDR1 and CDR2 from the germline V gene are MNHEY and SMNVEV (reference sequence). Here the CDR3 reads CASSLRVLAGVSGTQYF. The CDR3 DNA follows: TGTGCCAGCAGCCTCCGGGTGTTAGCGGGAGTATCTGGGACCCAGTACTTC.

For the CDR3, the DNA is TGTGCCAGCACAGCGGGGGGGTTCGAGACCCAGTACTTC. Translated: CASTAGGFETQYF. The chain carries TRBV7-2 and TRBJ2-5; 10 nucleotides match TRBD2. The length of the CDR3 is 13 residues. Per the germline V gene, CDR1 is SGHTA and CDR2 is FQGNSA. Trimming removed 7 bases from V and 5 bases from J; junction bases left unmatched: 4.

The sample holds one count of this clone. V gene TRBV6-5 combines with J gene TRBJ2-1, with D perhaps matching TRBD2 (6 bases). The CDR3 runs 15 residues. Deletions cut 0 bases from V and 7 bases from J, with 13 bases between. Germline V gene lookup returns CDR1 MNHEY and CDR2 SVGAGI. The chain's CDR3 is CASSYSLRGRNEQFF. CDR3 in DNA: TGTGCCAGCAGTTACTCGCTCCGGGGGAGAAATGAGCAGTTCTTC.

About this clone: One junction end does not reproduce the germline sequence, and a read error may be involved. This chain links TRBV27 with TRBJ2-1, with D possibly TRBD1 on 6 matching bases. This CDR3 contains 17 residues. Looked up from germline, CDR1 is MNHEY and CDR2 is SMNVEV (reference sequence). The CDR3 DNA reads as TGTGCCAGAAGTTTAACCTCCGGGACGCCCAGGGGAAATGAGCAGTTCTTC. Translation gives CARSLTSGTPRGNEQFF.

J is TRBJ2-1 and V is TRBV28; tentatively, D is TRBD1 (6 bases). This CDR3 spans 20 amino acids. Trimming took 1 base from V and 0 from J, leaving 22 bases between them. Germline CDR1 and CDR2: MDHEN and SYDVKM. Written as DNA, the CDR3 is TGTGCCAGCAGTTTATATGGGGCCCCGTTAGGGGGAAGCTCCTACAATGAGCAGTTCTTC. This translates into CASSLYGAPLGGSSYNEQFF.

V and J are TRBV29-1 and TRBJ2-7; weak D call: TRBD1 (6 bases). Trimming removed 6 bases from V and 0 bases from J, with 18 bases in between. The CDR3 sequence is 15 residues long. Per germline, CDR1 SQVTM and CDR2 ANQGSEA. CDR3 residues: CSVKGQTGSSYEQYF. The CDR3, as DNA: TGCAGCGTCAAAGGCCAGACAGGCAGCTCCTACGAGCAGTACTTC.